This is a list of T cell receptor beta chains from one sample in a study of OX40 agonist ivuxolimab in advanced cancers. Libraries were prepared by immunoSEQ multiplex PCR; TCRdb keeps only in-frame clonotypes and omits some of them. Here the sample spans more than 25,000 clones, roughly 82% being singletons. This specimen consisted of CD4+ or CD8+ T cells sorted from blood, obtained in a trial of the OX40 agonist ivuxolimab. Receptors were obtained from an adult with an advanced solid tumor such as melanoma, head and neck, liver or kidney cancer. The CDR3 runs from the conserved cysteine through the conserved F or W. A D gene is named only where the DNA matches it firmly. Clone size is stated in some rows and not others, as once, few, many or a class when expanded.

>TRBV5-1|13|TRBJ2-7|NA|NA
TGCGCCAGCAGCCCCGACTACTCCTACGAGCAGTACTTC
CASSPDYSYEQYF
>TRBV7-9|14|TRBJ2-5|NA|NA
TGTGCCAGCAGCTTATACGGCGGCGGAGAGACCCAGTACTTC
CASSLYGGGETQYF
>TRBV6-5|15|TRBJ1-1|NA|NA
TGTGCCAGCAGTTACAACATAGGGGGAAGTACTGAAGCTTTCTTT
CASSYNIGGSTEAFF
>TRBV5-6|13|TRBJ1-1|NA|NA
TGTGCCAGCAGCTTGCCGGCGGCCGTAGAAGCTTTCTTT
CASSLPAAVEAFF
>TRBV5-5|13|TRBJ2-7|NA|NA
TGTGCCAGCAGCTTGGAGGACAACTACGAGCAGTACTTC
CASSLEDNYEQYF
>TRBV5-5|17|TRBJ2-1|NA|NA
TGTGCCAGCAGATATCCTAGCGTCCCTGGCTCCTACAATGAGCAGTTCTTC
CASRYPSVPGSYNEQFF
>TRBV7-8|15|TRBJ2-1|NA|TRBD2
TGTGCCAGCAGCCCGACTAGCGGGACCTACAATGAGCAGTTCTTC
CASSPTSGTYNEQFF
>TRBV12-1|12|TRBJ2-1|NA|NA
TGTGCCAGCAGCTTTGGTTACAATGAGCAGTTCTTC
CASSFGYNEQFF
>TRBV28|12|TRBJ1-5|once|NA
TGTGCCAGCAGTTTCGGCAATCAGCCCCAGCATTTT
CASSFGNQPQHF
>TRBV6-1|14|TRBJ1-1|once|NA
TGTGCCAGCAGTGAAGCATGGGGAAACACTGAAGCTTTCTTT
CASSEAWGNTEAFF
>TRBV7-8|17|TRBJ2-7|NA|TRBD2
TGTGCCAGCAGCTTATTTTCTATGACTAGCGCCACCTACGAGCAGTACTTC
CASSLFSMTSATYEQYF
>TRBV4-1|15|TRBJ1-4|NA|NA
TGCGCCAGCAGCCCCCTCGAAGGTGTTAATGAAAAACTGTTTTTT
CASSPLEGVNEKLFF
>TRBV9|15|TRBJ2-7|once|TRBD2
TGTGCCAGCAGCCCTCGACTAGCGGGCTCCTACGAGCAGTACTTC
CASSPRLAGSYEQYF
>TRBV7-9|14|TRBJ2-7|NA|NA
TGTGCCAGCAGCTCCCCGGCCGGGAAATACGAGCAGTACTTC
CASSSPAGKYEQYF
>TRBV5-1|14|TRBJ2-3|once|NA
TGCGCCAGCAGCTTGGATAGCCGGGCAGATACGCAGTATTTT
CASSLDSRADTQYF
>TRBV6-5|15|TRBJ2-3|NA|NA
TGTGCCAGCAGTTATTCTCGGGGGAAGACAGATACGCAGTATTTT
CASSYSRGKTDTQYF
>TRBV2|17|TRBJ2-3|NA|TRBD2
TGTGCCAGCAGTGAAGGTCGGCTAGCGGGAATCACAGATACGCAGTATTTT
CASSEGRLAGITDTQYF
>TRBV11-1|19|TRBJ2-3|few|TRBD2
TGTGCCAGCAGCCCCGACCCAAAACCTAGCGGGAGTCAGGCAGATACGCAGTATTTT
CASSPDPKPSGSQADTQYF
>TRBV6-5|14|TRBJ2-2|NA|NA
TGTGCCAGCAGTTATGATACGGTCACCGGGGAGCTGTTTTTT
CASSYDTVTGELFF
>TRBV7-9|11|TRBJ2-7|NA|NA
TGTGCCAGCAGCTTATACTACGAGCAGTACTTC
CASSLYYEQYF
>TRBV28|12|TRBJ2-5|NA|NA
TGTGCCAGCAGTTTAAGTTCCTACGAGCAGAACTTC
CASSLSSYEQNF
>TRBV5-1|17|TRBJ1-5|NA|TRBD1
TGCGCCAGCAGCACCGGGACAGGGGACCTTAGCAATCAGCCCCAGCATTTT
CASSTGTGDLSNQPQHF
>TRBV4-1|15|TRBJ2-7|NA|NA
TGCGCCAGCAGCCAAGATGCCAGGGAGAACTACGAGCAGTACTTC
CASSQDARENYEQYF
>TRBV14|14|TRBJ2-3|NA|TRBD1
TGTGCCAGCAGCCCCGACAGGGAACCAGATACGCAGTATTTT
CASSPDREPDTQYF
>TRBV9|17|TRBJ2-2|NA|NA
TGTGCCAGCAGCGAGCCCAACAGGGGAGGGGACACCGGGGAGCTGTTTTTT
CASSEPNRGGDTGELFF
>TRBV5-1|14|TRBJ2-1|NA|TRBD1
TGCGCCAGCAGCTTGTTGACAGGGGACAATGAGCAGTTCTTC
CASSLLTGDNEQFF
>TRBV30|12|TRBJ2-7|NA|NA
TGTGCCTGGAGTGTTGACGTGGACGAGCAGTACTTC
CAWSVDVDEQYF
>TRBV18|13|TRBJ2-5|NA|NA
TGTGCCAGCTCACCACGGGGCTCAGAGACCCAGTACTTC
CASSPRGSETQYF
>TRBV7-8|14|TRBJ2-1|NA|TRBD2
TGTGCCAGCGCCCCCGGGACTAGAGCCAATGAGCAGTTCTTC
CASAPGTRANEQFF
>TRBV12-5|19|TRBJ2-1|NA|TRBD1
TGTGCTAGTGGTTTGGGGGAACCCCGCCGACAGGGCAACTACAATGAGCAGTTCTTC
CASGLGEPRRQGNYNEQFF
>TRBV19|15|TRBJ2-7|NA|TRBD2
TGTGCCAGTAGTATGTGGCTAGCGGCCTCCTACGAGCAGTACTTC
CASSMWLAASYEQYF
>TRBV5-4|13|TRBJ2-5|NA|NA
TGTGCCAGCAGCCCACAGGGACCGGAGACCCAGTACTTC
CASSPQGPETQYF
>TRBV6-1|13|TRBJ2-7|NA|NA
TGTGCCAGCAGTGAAGTTGCACCCTACGAGCAGTACTTC
CASSEVAPYEQYF
>TRBV2|13|TRBJ2-7|once|NA
TGTGCCAGCAGTGAAAGAATAGGGGACGAGCAGTACTTC
CASSERIGDEQYF
>TRBV11-1|12|TRBJ2-1|once|NA
TGTGCCAGCAGCCCGAGCTACAATGAGCAGTTCTTC
CASSPSYNEQFF
>TRBV4-2|18|TRBJ2-5|NA|TRBD2
TGTGCCAGCAGCCAAGATTTCGTATTAGCGGGGGGGGAAGAGACCCAGTACTTC
CASSQDFVLAGGEETQYF
>TRBV11-2|14|TRBJ1-5|once|NA
TGTGCCAGCAGCTTAGGCGGGGGGATTCAGCCCCAGCATTTT
CASSLGGGIQPQHF
>TRBV29-1|11|TRBJ2-7|NA|NA
TGCAGCGTTGAATCGCATTACGAGCAGTACTTC
CSVESHYEQYF
>TRBV7-9|17|TRBJ2-4|NA|NA
TGTGCCAGCAGCCGCCCCGGCGGGACAGAAGACTGGGACATTCAGTACTTC
CASSRPGGTEDWDIQYF
>TRBV4-1|11|TRBJ2-7|NA|NA
TGCGCCAGCAGCCAAGGAACCGAGCAGTACTTC
CASSQGTEQYF
>TRBV6-6|15|TRBJ2-7|NA|NA
TGTGCCAGCGCGAAAACCGGGACGGCCACCTACGAGCAGTACTTC
CASAKTGTATYEQYF
>TRBV7-9|14|TRBJ2-7|NA|TRBD1
TGTGCCAGCAGAGAAACAGGGGACAACTACGAGCAGTACTTC
CASRETGDNYEQYF
>TRBV11-2|17|TRBJ2-1|once|NA
TGTGCCAGCAGCTTAGGGAGGACTACGGGGTCCTACAATGAGCAGTTCTTC
CASSLGRTTGSYNEQFF
>TRBV19|15|TRBJ1-1|NA|NA
TGTGCCAGTAGTATTTCCGACAGGACGAACACTGAAGCTTTCTTT
CASSISDRTNTEAFF
>TRBV5-6|14|TRBJ2-5|NA|TRBD2
TGTGCCAGCAGCTTGGCGGGGGGAACAGAGACCCAGTACTTC
CASSLAGGTETQYF
>TRBV6-9|18|TRBJ2-6|NA|NA
TGTGCCAGCAGTTATGCATACTTACGACAAAGTCGGGCCAACGTCCTGACTTTC
CASSYAYLRQSRANVLTF
>TRBV6-5|15|TRBJ1-4|NA|TRBD1
TGTGCCAGCAGTTACTCAGGGGGCACTAATGAAAAACTGTTTTTT
CASSYSGGTNEKLFF
>TRBV29-1|13|TRBJ2-7|NA|TRBD2
TGCAGCGGGCTTAGCGGGAGTACCTACGAGCAGTACTTC
CSGLSGSTYEQYF
>TRBV7-2|16|TRBJ2-4|large|NA
TGTGCCAGCAGCTCTTCACACGGGGCTGCGCAGGGTATTCAGTACTTC
CASSSSHGAAQGIQYF
>TRBV5-4|14|TRBJ2-3|NA|NA
TGTGCCAGCAGCTTGGGCAGATTCACAGATACGCAGTATTTT
CASSLGRFTDTQYF
>TRBV10-2|14|TRBJ2-7|few|NA
TGCGCCAGCAGTGAGCGGACTACTACCTACGAGCAGTACTTC
CASSERTTTYEQYF
>TRBV5-1|14|TRBJ2-1|medium-sized|TRBD2
TGCGCCAGCTCTTCTAGCGGGGGCTACAATGAGCAGTTCTTC
CASSSSGGYNEQFF